The entry below describes one TCR beta chain. Each sample came from a Caucasian adult donor living in Nashville, Tennessee. The assay was immunoSEQ multiplex PCR, and TCRdb's table has in-frame clones only and misses some. The sample includes roughly 700,000 clones, around 74% of them seen just once. The data originate from a study of shared clonotypes between healthy human individuals. The CDR3 runs 13 residues. Per germline, CDR1 MDHEN and CDR2 SYDVKM. Deletions cut 0 bases from V and 7 bases from J, with 10 bases between. V usage is TRBV28 and J usage is TRBJ2-7; D is unresolved. The sequence was collected from a woman aged 30 to 39 in good health. Sequences were obtained from memory CD4+ T cells sorted from blood. Subset defined: CD45RA-negative fraction. The CDR3 sequence is CASSLWGAGEQYF. The CDR3 DNA reads TGTGCCAGCAGTTTATGGGGTGCTGGGGAGCAGTACTTC.